This is a list of T cell receptor beta chains from one sample in a study of OX40 agonist ivuxolimab in advanced cancers. Sequenced by immunoSEQ multiplex PCR; TCRdb stores in-frame clones only, minus some. The table shows over 85,000 clones, with roughly 80% occurring only once. The starting material was CD4+ or CD8+ T cells sorted from blood, obtained in a trial of the OX40 agonist ivuxolimab. The receptor source for this set is an adult with an advanced solid tumor such as melanoma, head and neck, liver or kidney cancer. Both conserved end residues are part of each CDR3. The order of the fields is V gene, J gene, CDR3 protein.

v_call: TRBV11-2; j_call: TRBJ1-3; cdr3_aa: CASSTAGISGNTIYF
v_call: TRBV7-2; j_call: TRBJ1-1; cdr3_aa: CASSLEGTVNTEAFF
v_call: TRBV7-3; j_call: TRBJ2-6; cdr3_aa: CASSPQGRGANVLTF
v_call: TRBV9; j_call: TRBJ1-3; cdr3_aa: CASSGSGNTIYF
v_call: TRBV5-6; j_call: TRBJ1-2; cdr3_aa: CASTPSGRTYGYTF
v_call: TRBV4-2; j_call: TRBJ2-1; cdr3_aa: CASSRAGHIAGGGNEQFF
v_call: TRBV6-5; j_call: TRBJ2-3; cdr3_aa: CASSYTAQRVDTQYF
v_call: TRBV7-2; j_call: TRBJ1-3; cdr3_aa: CASSLVGTGVRNTIYF
v_call: TRBV11-3; j_call: TRBJ2-3; cdr3_aa: CASSLVGAGTQYF
v_call: TRBV6-5; j_call: TRBJ1-5; cdr3_aa: CASSPGDSNQPQHF
v_call: TRBV6-5; j_call: TRBJ2-7; cdr3_aa: CASSLDSNHLYEQYF
v_call: TRBV5-6; j_call: TRBJ1-5; cdr3_aa: CASSFYQGAGQPQHF
v_call: TRBV5-4; j_call: TRBJ1-2; cdr3_aa: CASSLNTGTEYGYTF